These T cell receptor beta chains were read from a single sample in a study of T cell changes during pregnancy in multiple sclerosis. Clones were sequenced by immunoSEQ multiplex PCR, and TCRdb holds only the in-frame ones, with some missing. Of 40,000 to 55,000 clones listed, around 94% are singletons. The sequenced sample was CD4+ T cells from peripheral blood mononuclear cells, obtained before pregnancy. The receptors come from a female donor with multiple sclerosis, enrolled in a pregnancy study. Each CDR3 is given with its conserved first and last residue. D genes are given only for firm matches. Clone size is given for some rows only: seen once, a few or many times, or a class if the clone is expanded.

j_call | d_call | clone_size | v_call | cdr3_nt | cdr3_aa
TRBJ2-2 | . | . | TRBV6-5 | TGTGCCAGCAGTTACAGGAGAGAAACCGGGGAGCTGTTTTTT | CASSYRRETGELFF
TRBJ1-1 | TRBD1 | . | TRBV19 | TGTGCCAGTAGTAGGAGACATCTGACAGGGAAAGCTTTCTTT | CASSRRHLTGKAFF
TRBJ1-1 | . | . | TRBV2 | TGTGCCAGCAGTGAAGACTATAACACTGAAGCTTTCTTT | CASSEDYNTEAFF
TRBJ2-7 | . | . | TRBV6-1 | TGTGCCAGCAGTATCCCTTACGAGCAGTACTTC | CASSIPYEQYF
TRBJ1-2 | TRBD1 | . | TRBV27 | TGTGCCAGCAGTTGGGACAGGGAGGCCGGGGGCTACACCTTC | CASSWDREAGGYTF
TRBJ1-1 | . | few | TRBV4-2 | TGTGCCAGCAGCGCAGGGTTGAACACTGAAGCTTTCTTT | CASSAGLNTEAFF
TRBJ1-2 | . | . | TRBV5-4 | TGTGCCAGCAGCCCCTCGGGAGGGGCCGATGGCTACACCTTC | CASSPSGGADGYTF
TRBJ2-1 | TRBD2 | . | TRBV5-1 | TGCGCCAGCAGCTCTACCGGGACTAGCGGATACAATGAGCAGTTCTTC | CASSSTGTSGYNEQFF
TRBJ1-4 | . | . | TRBV19 | TGTGCCAGTAGTATGGCGGTCAATGAAAAACTGTTTTTT | CASSMAVNEKLFF
TRBJ2-1 | TRBD1 | . | TRBV29-1 | TGCAGCGTTGAGAAGAGAGGACAGGGTGACAATGAGCAGTTCTTC | CSVEKRGQGDNEQFF
TRBJ2-1 | TRBD1 | . | TRBV9 | TGTGCCAGCAGCCTAGGGACAGGGAAGCAGTTCTTC | CASSLGTGKQFF
TRBJ1-4 | . | . | TRBV29-1 | TGCAGCGTTAGGGAGGAAAAACTGTTTTTT | CSVREEKLFF
TRBJ2-7 | . | . | TRBV7-9 | TGTGCCAGCAGCTTATTCGGGGAGGCCTACGAGCAGTACTTC | CASSLFGEAYEQYF
TRBJ2-3 | . | . | TRBV4-2 | TGTGCCAGCAGCCGGGACACTAGCACAGATACGCAGTATTTT | CASSRDTSTDTQYF
TRBJ1-1 | . | . | TRBV11-2 | TGTGCCAGCAGCCCTCGACAGGCAGGAGTAACTGAAGCTTTCTTT | CASSPRQAGVTEAFF
TRBJ2-1 | TRBD2 | . | TRBV2 | TGTGCCAGCAAAGAGCGGGAGAACAATGAGCAGTTCTTC | CASKERENNEQFF
TRBJ2-1 | TRBD2 | . | TRBV9 | TGTGCCAGCAGCGTAGGCCGGGGAGGGTTCAATGAGCAGTTCTTC | CASSVGRGGFNEQFF
TRBJ2-6 | . | . | TRBV5-1 | TGCGCCAGCAGCCCTCGGTCCTCCTCATTCGGGGCCAACGTCCTGACTTTC | CASSPRSSSFGANVLTF
TRBJ2-3 | . | . | TRBV5-1 | TGCGCCAGCAGCTTGGTCGGGAGTGATACGCAGTATTTT | CASSLVGSDTQYF
TRBJ2-2 | . | . | TRBV18 | TGTGCCAGCTCACCACTAGGGACTTCGAACACCGGGGAGCTGTTTTTT | CASSPLGTSNTGELFF